The clone carrying this T cell receptor beta chain came up many times. Its antigen is undetermined. This sample was included in a study of CD8 T cells in ankylosing spondylitis. Study-wide points: Reported data indicate significant enrichment of disease-linked clones within matched ankylosing spondylitis synovial fluid. In ankylosing spondylitis blood, a motif of roughly eight highly homologous TCR beta variants appeared characteristic.

5'-RACE, quantitative and with molecular barcodes, yielded the TCR beta libraries. TCRdb redid the calling of the 5' RACE reads with MiXCR, one entry per CDR3 protein. The table lists about 460,000 distinct CDR3 sequences, approximately 5% of them singletons, with roughly 3.5% in the top ten. Germline values: CDR1 SGHRS, CDR2 YFSETQ. The CDR3 is made up of 15 amino acids. The V segment lost 4 bases and the J segment 4 bases; nucleotides outside the gene matches: 4. The rearrangement links TRBV5-1 to TRBJ2-1; 11 bases fit TRBD1. The clonotype comes from a male donor with ankylosing spondylitis. Sequences were obtained from blood, either unsorted or a sorted T cell fraction (not recorded which). CDR3 in DNA: TGCGCCAGCAGCCCGGACAGGGGGCTGTACAATGAGCAGTTCTTC. As protein: CASSPDRGLYNEQFF.